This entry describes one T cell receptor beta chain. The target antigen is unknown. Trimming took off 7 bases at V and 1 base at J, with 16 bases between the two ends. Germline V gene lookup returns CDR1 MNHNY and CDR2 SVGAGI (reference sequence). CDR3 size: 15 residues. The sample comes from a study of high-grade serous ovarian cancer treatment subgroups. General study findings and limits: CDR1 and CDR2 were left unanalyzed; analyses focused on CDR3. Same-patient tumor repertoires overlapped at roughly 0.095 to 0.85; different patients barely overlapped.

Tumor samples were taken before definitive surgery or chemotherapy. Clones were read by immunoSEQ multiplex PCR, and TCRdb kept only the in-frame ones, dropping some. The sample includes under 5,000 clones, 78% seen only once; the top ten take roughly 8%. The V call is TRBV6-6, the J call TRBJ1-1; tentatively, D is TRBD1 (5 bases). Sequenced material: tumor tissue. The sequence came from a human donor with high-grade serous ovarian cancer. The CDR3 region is CASTEKHTGNTEAFF. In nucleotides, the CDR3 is TGTGCCAGCACCGAGAAGCATACAGGGAACACTGAAGCTTTCTTT.